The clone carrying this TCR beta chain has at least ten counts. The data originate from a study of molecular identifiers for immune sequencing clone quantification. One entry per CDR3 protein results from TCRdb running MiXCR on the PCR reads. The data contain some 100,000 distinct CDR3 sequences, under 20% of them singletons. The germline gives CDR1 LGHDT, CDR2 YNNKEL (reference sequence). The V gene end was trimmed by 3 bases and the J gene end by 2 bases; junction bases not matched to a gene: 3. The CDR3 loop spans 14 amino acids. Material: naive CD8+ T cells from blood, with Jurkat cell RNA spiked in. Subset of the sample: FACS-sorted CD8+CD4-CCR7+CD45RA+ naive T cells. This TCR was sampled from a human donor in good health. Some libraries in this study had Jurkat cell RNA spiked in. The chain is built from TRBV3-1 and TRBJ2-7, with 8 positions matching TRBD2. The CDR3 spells CASSQAGGTYEQYF. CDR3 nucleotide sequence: TGTGCCAGCAGCCAGGCGGGAGGTACCTACGAGCAGTACTTC.